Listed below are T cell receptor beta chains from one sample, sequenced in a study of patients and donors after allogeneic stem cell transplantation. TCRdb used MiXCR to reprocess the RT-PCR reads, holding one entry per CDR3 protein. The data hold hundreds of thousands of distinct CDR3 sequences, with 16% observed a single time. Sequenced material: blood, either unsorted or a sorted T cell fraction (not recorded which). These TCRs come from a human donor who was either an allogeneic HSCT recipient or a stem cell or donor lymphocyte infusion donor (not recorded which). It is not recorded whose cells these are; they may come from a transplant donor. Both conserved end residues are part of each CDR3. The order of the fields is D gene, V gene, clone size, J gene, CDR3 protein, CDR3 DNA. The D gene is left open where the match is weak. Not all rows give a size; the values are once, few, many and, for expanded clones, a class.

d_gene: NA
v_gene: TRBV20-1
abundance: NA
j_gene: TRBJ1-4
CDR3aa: CSARGGLNNEKLFF
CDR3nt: TGCAGTGCTAGAGGCGGATTGAACAATGAAAAACTGTTTTTT

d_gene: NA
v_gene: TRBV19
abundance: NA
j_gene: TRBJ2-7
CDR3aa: CASSEVSLSYEQYF
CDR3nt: TGTGCCAGTAGTGAGGTCAGCCTTTCCTACGAGCAGTACTTC

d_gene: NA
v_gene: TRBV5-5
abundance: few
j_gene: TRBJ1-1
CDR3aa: CASSLEYGAFF
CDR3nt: TGTGCCAGCAGCTTGGAGTATGGAGCTTTCTTT

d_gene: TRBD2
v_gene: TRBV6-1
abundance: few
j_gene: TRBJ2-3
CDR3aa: CASSLGTRDDTQYF
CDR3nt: TGTGCCAGCAGTCTCGGGACTAGGGATGATACGCAGTATTTT

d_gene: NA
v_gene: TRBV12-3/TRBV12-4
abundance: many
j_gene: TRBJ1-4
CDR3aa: CASSPGEKKKLFF
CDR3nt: TGTGCCAGCAGTCCCGGGGAGAAGAAAAAACTGTTTTTT

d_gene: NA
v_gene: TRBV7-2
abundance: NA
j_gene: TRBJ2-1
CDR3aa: CASSEPGTPDENEQFF
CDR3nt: TGTGCCAGCAGCGAACCCGGGACCCCCGACGAAAATGAGCAGTTCTTC

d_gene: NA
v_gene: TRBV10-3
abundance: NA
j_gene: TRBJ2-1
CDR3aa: CAISDTPGPASGEQFF
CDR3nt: TGTGCCATCAGCGACACGCCGGGACCAGCTAGTGGTGAGCAGTTCTTC

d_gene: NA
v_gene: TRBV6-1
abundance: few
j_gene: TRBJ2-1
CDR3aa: CASVGDEQFF
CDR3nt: TGTGCCAGCGTGGGGGATGAGCAGTTCTTC

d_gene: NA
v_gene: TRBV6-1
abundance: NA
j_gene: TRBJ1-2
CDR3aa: CASSHRDGSKGSYGYTF
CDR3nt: TGTGCCAGCAGCCACCGGGACGGCTCCAAAGGAAGCTATGGCTACACCTTC

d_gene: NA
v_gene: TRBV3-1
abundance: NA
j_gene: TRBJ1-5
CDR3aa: CASSQEGLGYSNQPQHF
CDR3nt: TGTGCCAGCAGCCAAGAAGGGTTAGGCTATAGCAATCAGCCCCAGCATTTT

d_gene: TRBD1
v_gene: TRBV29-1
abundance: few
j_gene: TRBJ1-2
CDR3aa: CSGLGQGADYGYTF
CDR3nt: TGCAGCGGGCTCGGACAGGGGGCGGACTATGGCTACACCTTC

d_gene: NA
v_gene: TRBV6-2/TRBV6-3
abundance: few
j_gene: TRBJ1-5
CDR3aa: CASSEGQYSNQPQHF
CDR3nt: TGTGCCAGCAGTGAGGGCCAATATAGCAATCAGCCCCAGCATTTT

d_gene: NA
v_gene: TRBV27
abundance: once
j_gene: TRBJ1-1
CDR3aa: CASTAGTEAFF
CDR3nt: TGTGCCAGCACAGCTGGCACTGAAGCTTTCTTT

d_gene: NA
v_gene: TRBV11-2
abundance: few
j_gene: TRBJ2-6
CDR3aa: CASSPTGAGANVLTF
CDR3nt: TGTGCCAGCAGCCCGACCGGGGCTGGGGCCAACGTCCTGACTTTC

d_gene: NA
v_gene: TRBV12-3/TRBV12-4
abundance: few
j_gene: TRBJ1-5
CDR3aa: CASRTGTDSNQPQHF
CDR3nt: TGTGCCAGCAGAACCGGGACTGATAGCAATCAGCCCCAGCATTTT

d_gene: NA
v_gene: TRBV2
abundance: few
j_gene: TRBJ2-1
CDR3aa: CASSETPRWAVSYEQFF
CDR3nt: TGTGCCAGCAGTGAGACCCCAAGGTGGGCAGTCAGCTATGAGCAGTTCTTC